Below are 10 T cell receptor beta chains sequenced from a single sample in a study of blood T cell repertoires in COVID-19. Sequencing used immunoSEQ multiplex PCR; TCRdb keeps in-frame clones, though not all of them. The table has about 37,000 clones, 75% to 90% seen once. Sequenced material: peripheral blood. Receptor source: a woman in her 70s with acute or convalescent COVID-19.

This clone was observed once. The gene calls are TRBV4-1 and TRBJ1-2; D is possibly TRBD1 (5 bases). V lost 0 bases to trimming and J lost 3 bases, with 11 bases between them. Germline CDR1 is MGHRA and CDR2 is YSYEKL. CDR3 size: 15 residues. CDR3: CASSQDPGGDYGYTF. The DNA for the CDR3 is TGCGCCAGCAGCCAAGATCCGGGGGGAGACTATGGCTACACCTTC.

CDR3 loop: CASSTQGQGANQPQHF. CDR3 DNA sequence: TGTGCCAGTAGTACACAGGGACAGGGGGCCAATCAGCCCCAGCATTTT. The chain uses TRBV19 and TRBJ1-5, with 12 bases aligning to TRBD1. The CDR3 sequence is 16 residues long. Germline loops: CDR1 LNHDA, CDR2 SQIVND (reference sequence). Trimming took 4 bases from V and 3 from J; bases not matched to a gene: 4.

The chain combines TRBV29-1 with TRBJ1-4, with 12 bases identical to TRBD1. The CDR3 is made up of 14 amino acids. Germline lookup yields CDR1 SQVTM and CDR2 ANQGSEA. This CDR3 reads CAGTGGIGFEKLFF. CDR3 coding DNA: TGCGCCGGGACAGGGGGCATCGGGTTTGAAAAACTGTTTTTT.

A few counts support this clone. The chain carries TRBV11-2 and TRBJ1-2; D gene unclear. The CDR3 contains 13 residues. CDR1 SGHAT and CDR2 FQNNGV come from the germline V gene. Trimming shortened V by 2 bases and J by 2 bases, and 6 bases separated the two germline ends. For the CDR3, the DNA is TGTGCCAGCAGCTTAATGTTAAACTATGGCTACACCTTC. Its translation is CASSLMLNYGYTF.

The chain combines TRBV7-2 with TRBJ2-5; 10 bases agree with TRBD2. This CDR3 is built from 15 residues. The V gene's germline CDR1 is SGHTA and CDR2 FQGNSA. Trimming cost V 6 bases and J 4 bases; bases outside gene matches: 8. The CDR3 sequence is CASRGSGRAGETQYF. Written as DNA, the CDR3 is TGTGCCAGCAGGGGGAGCGGGAGGGCCGGAGAGACCCAGTACTTC.

The chain has TRBV25-1 and TRBJ1-4, with D possibly being TRBD1 (5 bases). The CDR3 sequence is 14 residues long. The germline V gene has CDR1 MGHDK and CDR2 SYGVNS. Trimming left V 1 base short and J 5 bases short, with 8 bases between. CDR3 residues: CASSEWGGNEKLFF. CDR3 in DNA: TGTGCCAGCAGTGAATGGGGGGGAAATGAAAAACTGTTTTTT.

This clone appeared a single time. This chain links TRBV27 with TRBJ2-1, with 9 nucleotides matching TRBD2. This CDR3 is 17 amino acids long. The V and J ends lost 5 bases and 7 bases, in that order; junction bases with no gene match: 15. Germline lookup yields CDR1 MNHEY and CDR2 SMNVEV (reference sequence). The CDR3 reads CASSPPGDSGRWNEQFF. In DNA, the CDR3 is TGTGCCAGCAGTCCGCCGGGGGACAGCGGGAGGTGGAATGAGCAGTTCTTC.

V and J are TRBV21-1 and TRBJ2-7; TRBD1, the table's D call, was not compared with the DNA. TRBV21-1 is listed as a pseudogene. The length of the CDR3 is 13 residues. The CDR3 loop is CASSIGTAYEQYF. For the CDR3, the DNA is TGTGCCAGCAGCATCGGGACAGCCTACGAGCAGTACTTC.

The chain recombines TRBV28 with TRBJ1-2; D is possibly TRBD1 (5 bases). The CDR3 spans 14 residues. Germline V lookup: CDR1 MDHEN, CDR2 SYDVKM. Trimming shortened V by 2 bases and J by 2 bases, and 9 bases separated the two germline ends. CDR3 bases: TGTGCCAGCAGTTTAGGGCAGGGAAACTATGGCTACACCTTC. Amino acid sequence: CASSLGQGNYGYTF.

This clone was detected only a few times. The chain combines TRBV5-1 with TRBJ1-6, with D possibly TRBD1 on 6 matching bases. The CDR3 runs to 17 residues. Per germline, CDR1 SGHRS and CDR2 YFSETQ. With 4 bases removed from V and 8 bases from J, the gap between germline ends came to 22 bases. CDR3 coding DNA: TGCGCCAGCAGCCCAGACGTCAGGGGCCTAGGGGATTCACCCCTCCACTTT. As protein: CASSPDVRGLGDSPLHF.